The TCR beta chain under discussion was sequenced for a study of regulatory T cells in long-lasting Graves disease. With regard to this clonotype: Its antigen is unknown.

PBMCs provided the RNA from which the TCR library was made. Staff took roughly 9.6 milliliters of peripheral blood and put it into EDTA tubes. Trimming cost V 1 base and J 5 bases; bases outside gene matches: 7. This CDR3 is 15 amino acids long. Germline assignment: CDR1 SGHRS and CDR2 YFSETQ. General study findings and limits: Lower TCR diversity was seen in persistent Graves' patients than in newly diagnosed ones. Examination was confined to peripheral blood, excluding thyroid tissue. Persistent disease exhibited a predilection for TRBV28, TRBJ1-2 and TRBJ2-5.

TCRdb independently ran MiXCR on the reads; one entry per CDR3 protein. The table lists hundreds of distinct CDR3 sequences, approximately 57% of them singletons. Sequencing used peripheral blood mononuclear cells (PBMCs), obtained with antithyroid drug treatment, in newly diagnosed or persistent Graves disease (not recorded which). The chain joins TRBV5-1 to TRBJ2-3, with 7 bases matching TRBD2. The receptor was derived from a female donor with Graves disease. The CDR3 sequence is CASSLQLAWGDTQYF. In DNA, the CDR3 is TGCGCCAGCAGCTTGCAACTAGCGTGGGGAGATACGCAGTATTTT.